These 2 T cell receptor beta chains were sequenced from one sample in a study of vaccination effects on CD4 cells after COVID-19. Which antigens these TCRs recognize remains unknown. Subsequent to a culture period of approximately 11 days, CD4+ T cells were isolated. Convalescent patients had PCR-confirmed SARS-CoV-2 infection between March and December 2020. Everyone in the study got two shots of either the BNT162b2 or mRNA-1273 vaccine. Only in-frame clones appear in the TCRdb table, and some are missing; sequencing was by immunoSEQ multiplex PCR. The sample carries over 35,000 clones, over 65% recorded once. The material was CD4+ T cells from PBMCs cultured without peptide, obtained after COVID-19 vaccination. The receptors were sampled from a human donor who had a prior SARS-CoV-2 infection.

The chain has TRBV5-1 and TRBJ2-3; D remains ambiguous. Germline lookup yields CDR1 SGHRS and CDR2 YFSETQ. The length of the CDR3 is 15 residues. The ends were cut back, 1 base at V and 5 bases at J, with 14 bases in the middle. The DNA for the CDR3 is TGCGCCAGCAGCTTGAAAGTATCACGGCGAGATACGCAGTATTTT. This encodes CASSLKVSRRDTQYF.

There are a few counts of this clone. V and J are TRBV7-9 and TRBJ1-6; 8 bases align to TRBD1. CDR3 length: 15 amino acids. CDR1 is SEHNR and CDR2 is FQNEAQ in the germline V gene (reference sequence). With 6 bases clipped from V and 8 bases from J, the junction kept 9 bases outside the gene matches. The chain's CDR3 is CASRRDRGRDSPLHF. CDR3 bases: TGTGCCAGCAGGCGCGACAGGGGAAGAGATTCACCCCTCCACTTT.